The sequence of this T cell receptor beta chain was determined in a study of beta chain features in type 1 diabetes. Regarding the study as a whole: More deletions and fewer insertions at VDJ junctions were seen in type 1 diabetes patients. High TCR expression in some cells could lead to their over-representation in cDNA sequencing. A PCR bias possibly favoring shorter templates would apply equally to patients and controls. When Type 1 diabetes patients were examined, their TCRB CDR3s proved moderately but significantly shorter in all four CD4+ subsets.

Purity above 95% was achieved in all sorted populations. Concerning this clone: Its specificity is unknown.

The whole isolated RNA underwent reverse transcription, so sequencing captured expressed TCRB transcripts. The table came from immunoSEQ multiplex PCR; TCRdb's copy has only in-frame clones and leaves some out. The sample has a few hundred thousand clones, approximately 11% seen once. This clonotype was sampled from a man aged 30-40 years with type 1 diabetes. Material for sequencing was naive CD4+ T cells from blood.

The CDR3 spells CASSVAGGQGRYYYGYTF. The CDR3 DNA follows: TGTGCCAGCAGCGTAGCCGGCGGACAGGGTCGGTATTACTATGGCTACACCTTC. V is TRBV9 and J is TRBJ1-2; TRBD1 matches at 8 bases. J was trimmed by 3 bases and V by 0 bases; bases with no gene match: 13. The CDR3 loop spans 18 amino acids. Germline CDR1 is SGDLS and CDR2 is YYNGEE.